The present entry profiles one T cell receptor (beta chain) with its context. Cohort 3 recovered donors had two negative PCRs, clearance, or symptom resolution. The data were produced by immunoSEQ multiplex PCR, yet TCRdb's version contains in-frame clones alone and is incomplete. Counted here are approximately 350,000 clones, about 90% occurring once; the ten biggest clones make up about 2.7%. The data stem from a study of blood T cell repertoires in COVID-19. Background on the study: The study drew acute and convalescent COVID-19 samples from the United States, Italy and Spain. PBMCs, B-cell-depleted T cells, or T cells provided the cDNA or gDNA that made up the material.

Germline V gene sequence: CDR1 SNHLY, CDR2 FYNNEI. The CDR3 is made up of 14 amino acids. After removal of 7 bases from V and 1 base from J, the junction contained 3 bases not matched to a gene. The sequenced material came from PBMCs or T cells enriched from blood (not recorded which). The sequence was obtained from a woman under 40 who had recovered from COVID-19. The chain couples TRBV2 to TRBJ2-3, with 9 nucleotides matching TRBD2. The CDR3 loop is CASTSGMGTDTQYF. The CDR3 DNA sequence: TGTGCCAGCACTAGCGGGATGGGCACAGATACGCAGTATTTT.